This T cell receptor beta chain appears in the sequencing data of a study of blood T cell repertoires in COVID-19. Study at large: Acute and convalescent COVID-19 samples came from the United States, Italy and Spain. T cells, B-cell-depleted T cells, or PBMCs supplied cDNA or gDNA.

The trim removed 6 bases at V and 4 bases at J, leaving 9 bases unmatched. The CDR3 loop spans 16 amino acids. Per germline, CDR1 ENHRY and CDR2 SYGVKD. Original analysis: From reference gene primer amplification, estimates of nucleated cell counts were derived. Assay used: immunoSEQ multiplex PCR; TCRdb lists only in-frame clones, some missing. That table is the source of V, J and clone size, and D and trimming were worked out from the DNA. The table has around 300,000 clones, around 81% seen once. The sequenced sample was peripheral blood. The sequence derives from a woman aged 50 to 60 with active or convalescent COVID-19. The chain joins TRBV10-3 to TRBJ2-3, with 11 nucleotides matching TRBD2. The CDR3, as DNA: TGTGCCATCAGAAAGTTTAGCGGGAGGGGAGCAGATACGCAGTATTTT. Translation: CAIRKFSGRGADTQYF.